These 30 T cell receptor beta chains came from one sample sequenced in a study of T cells after yellow fever vaccination. TCRdb analysed the 5' RACE reads with MiXCR anew, one entry per CDR3 protein. The table includes nearly 550,000 distinct CDR3 sequences, roughly 19% detected once. The specimen comprised PBMCs, sampled 15 days after the yellow fever booster vaccination. The receptors stem from a man between 25 and 39 years old who received the YFV17D yellow fever vaccine.

This clonotype has a handful of counts. The V and J genes are TRBV28 and TRBJ2-7, with D perhaps matching TRBD1 (5 bases). Trimming pared 2 bases from V and 4 bases from J, leaving 12 bases between. Germline V gene data show CDR1 as MDHEN and CDR2 as SYDVKM. This CDR3 spans 14 amino acids. CDR3 amino acids: CASSLQGALYEQYF. The CDR3 nucleotides read TGTGCCAGCAGTTTACAGGGCGCGTTGTACGAGCAGTACTTC. Based on the CDR3 plus reference TRBV28 and TRBJ2-7, the full variable domain is DVKVTQSSRYLVKRTGEKVFLECVQDMDHENMFWYRQDPGLGLRLIYFSYDVKMKEKGDIPEGYSVSREKKERFSLILESASTNQTSMYLCASSLQGALYEQYFGPGTRLTVT.

At least ten counts were recorded for this clonotype. The rearrangement uses TRBV7-8 and TRBJ2-7; possibly TRBD1 or TRBD2 for D (5 bases each). V lost 3 bases, J lost 6 bases, and 15 bases lay in between. Germline V lookup: CDR1 SGHVS, CDR2 FQNEAQ. This CDR3 region has 14 residues. The CDR3 bases are TGTGCCAGCAGCTTTGGGACGACGGGACGCGAGCAGTACTTC. It yields the protein CASSFGTTGREQYF.

This clonotype has at least ten counts. The chain joins TRBV5-4 to TRBJ2-3; no clear D. The CDR3 sequence is 14 residues long. Germline V gene sequence: CDR1 SGHNT, CDR2 YYREEE (reference sequence). V was clipped by 0 bases and J by 2 bases, with 7 bases between them. The CDR3 sequence: CASSLDSSTDTQYF. The DNA of the CDR3 is TGTGCCAGCAGCTTGGATTCATCCACAGATACGCAGTATTTT.

The table lists this clonotype with a few counts. The V call is TRBV20-1, the J call TRBJ1-2; D might be TRBD1 (5 bases). There are 13 residues in the CDR3. V lost 3 bases and J 5 bases, leaving 13 bases between the germline ends. The germline CDR1 and CDR2 sequences are DFQATT and SNEGSKA (reference sequence). The chain's CDR3 is CSARTAGTYGYTF. The CDR3 coding sequence is TGCAGTGCTAGGACGGCAGGGACGTATGGCTACACCTTC.

This clonotype was recorded a few times. The V call is TRBV7-2, the J call TRBJ2-1; D remains ambiguous. V lost 5 bases, J lost 1 base, and 9 bases lay in between. The CDR3 loop spans 14 amino acids. The germline CDR1 and CDR2 sequences are SGHTA and FQGNSA. CDR3 sequence reads: CASSASLSYNEQFF. The CDR3 nucleotides are TGTGCCAGCAGCGCTTCTTTGTCCTACAATGAGCAGTTCTTC. The full variable domain, completed using reference TRBV7-2 and TRBJ2-1, is GAGVSQSPSNKVTEKGKDVELRCDPISGHTALYWYRQSLGQGLEFLIYFQGNSAPDKSGLPSDRFSAERTGGSVSTLTIQRTQQEDSAVYLCASSASLSYNEQFFGPGTRLTVL.

In its sample, this clonotype was seen many times. The rearrangement links TRBV20-1 to TRBJ2-7; D not resolved. This CDR3 has 14 residues. Germline V gene lookup returns CDR1 DFQATT and CDR2 SNEGSKA (reference sequence). Trimming took off 3 bases at V and 5 bases at J, with 17 bases between the two ends. The CDR3 is CSARASRGIHEQYF. The CDR3 nucleotides read TGCAGTGCTAGGGCGAGCCGCGGTATCCACGAGCAGTACTTC.

At least ten counts were recorded for this clonotype. Mismatch with germline at one junction end may stem from a read error. The genes are TRBV5-1 and TRBJ2-7; the D gene is possibly TRBD2 (6 bases). Germline V lookup: CDR1 SGHRS, CDR2 YFSETQ. CDR3 length: 13 amino acids. In DNA form, the CDR3 reads TGTGCCAGCAGTTTAGCGGCCTCCTACGAGCAGTACTTC. Translating it yields CASSLAASYEQYF.

This clonotype was observed a few times. The rearrangement uses TRBV7-2 and TRBJ2-1, with D unclear. Germline V gene sequence: CDR1 SGHTA, CDR2 FQGNSA. V lost 0 bases and J 7 bases, leaving 13 bases between the germline ends. The CDR3 is 15 amino acids. CDR3 bases: TGTGCCAGCAGCTTAGCGCTTCAGGCGGCGAATGAGCAGTTCTTC. It yields the protein CASSLALQAANEQFF.

The CDR3 sequence: CASSLSGVTSTDTQYF. In nucleotides, the CDR3 is TGTGCCAGCAGCCTTAGCGGAGTTACTAGCACAGATACGCAGTATTTT. The chain joins TRBV3-1 to TRBJ2-3; weak D call: TRBD2 (6 bases). The CDR3 sequence is 16 residues long. Germline loops: CDR1 LGHDT, CDR2 YNNKEL (reference sequence). Trimming stripped 4 bases from V and 0 bases from J, with 14 bases between.

This rearrangement joins TRBV7-2 to TRBJ2-7, with D tentatively TRBD2 (5 bases). This CDR3 contains 15 residues. CDR1 SGHTA and CDR2 FQGNSA come from the germline V gene. V lost 1 base and J lost 0, with 10 bases in between. CDR3 in amino acids: CASSLGSTTSYEQYF. The CDR3 DNA reads TGTGCCAGCAGCTTAGGCTCGACTACCTCCTACGAGCAGTACTTC.

The chain combines TRBV20-1 with TRBJ2-2, with 9 bases identical to TRBD2. This CDR3 has 17 amino acids. V was clipped by 3 bases and J by 3 bases; unmatched bases: 11. Germline V gives CDR1 DFQATT, CDR2 SNEGSKA (reference sequence). DNA for the CDR3: TGCAGTGCTAGTGGGAGAAGCGGGAGGTATCACACCGGGGAGCTGTTTTTT. It encodes CSASGRSGRYHTGELFF.

This clonotype was seen a handful of times. DNA for the CDR3: TGTGCCAGCAGGAATGGGGGTGGCGGTGCCTACAATGAGCAGTTCTTC. It is translated as CASRNGGGGAYNEQFF. This chain joins TRBV5-4 and TRBJ2-1; D possibly uses TRBD1 or TRBD2 (5 bases each). Germline V lookup: CDR1 SGHNT, CDR2 YYREEE (reference sequence). The ends were cut back, 5 bases at V and 2 bases at J, with 17 bases in the middle. The CDR3 length is 16 residues.

In this sample, this clonotype turned up a few times. The chain employs TRBV12-3 or TRBV12-4 and TRBJ2-5, with D maybe TRBD1 (6 bases). The CDR3 consists of 14 residues. Trimming shortened V by 6 bases and J by 5 bases, and 16 bases separated the two germline ends. The CDR3 DNA sequence: TGTGCCAGCAGGCGTGACAGGCGGTACGAGACCCAGTACTTC. This sequence encodes CASRRDRRYETQYF.

The V and J genes are TRBV9 and TRBJ2-1; 13 positions agree with TRBD2. V lost 4 bases, J lost 9 bases, and 13 bases stayed unmatched. Germline V gene sequence: CDR1 SGDLS, CDR2 YYNGEE. CDR3 length: 17 residues. Here the CDR3 DNA reads TGTGCCAGCAGCTACACTGCTGGGACTAGCGGGATCGGTGAGCAGTTCTTC. Translated, it gives CASSYTAGTSGIGEQFF.

This clonotype came up a few times. The chain combines TRBV14 with TRBJ2-2, with TRBD1 as a possible D gene (5 bases). Trimming shortened V by 4 bases and J by 4 bases, and 10 bases separated the two germline ends. Germline V CDR1 and CDR2: SGHDN, FVKESK. The CDR3 has 14 amino acids. In DNA form, the CDR3 reads TGTGCCAGCAGCCGTCAGGGTCGCACCGGGGAGCTGTTTTTT. This encodes CASSRQGRTGELFF.

The sample holds a few counts of this clonotype. The chain links TRBV12-3 or TRBV12-4 to TRBJ2-3, with D possibly being TRBD2 (5 bases). This CDR3 has 16 amino acids. The ends were cut back, 6 bases at V and 0 bases at J, with 16 bases in the middle. The CDR3 coding sequence is TGTGCCAGCAGCAGGACGGACTTTCCTAGCACAGATACGCAGTATTTT. Translating it yields CASSRTDFPSTDTQYF.

This clonotype has more than one count but fewer than ten. V is TRBV6-2 or TRBV6-3 and J is TRBJ2-5, with 9 bases matching TRBD2. Germline trimming cut 4 bases from V and 2 bases from J; bases unmatched to any gene: 2. Germline CDR1 reads MNHEY; CDR2 reads SVGEGT. The CDR3 is 14 amino acids. The CDR3 coding sequence is TGTGCCAGCAGTTCCAGCGGGAGGCAAGAGACCCAGTACTTC. The encoded protein is CASSSSGRQETQYF.

The table lists this clonotype with a few counts. The V gene is TRBV20-1, the J gene TRBJ2-7; TRBD1 aligns across 7 bases. CDR1 and CDR2 (germline): DFQATT, SNEGSKA (reference sequence). Losses at the gene ends were 6 bases for V and 4 bases for J; bases not matched to a gene: 9. The CDR3 covers 13 residues. The CDR3 region is CSAPGGDSYEQYF. As DNA, the CDR3 is TGCAGTGCCCCAGGGGGAGATTCTTACGAGCAGTACTTC.

This clonotype was counted only a few times. The J gene is TRBJ2-2, the V gene TRBV5-1; D is uncertain. Looked up from germline, CDR1 is SGHRS and CDR2 is YFSETQ. The CDR3 runs to 14 residues. V was trimmed by 4 bases and J by 2 bases, leaving 9 bases between them. CDR3 sequence: CASSQDPNTGELFF. The DNA for the CDR3 is TGCGCCAGCAGCCAAGACCCCAACACCGGGGAGCTGTTTTTT.

The chain is built from TRBV7-2 and TRBJ2-5, with a weak D call TRBD1 (5 bases). This CDR3 region has 14 residues. The germline V gene has CDR1 SGHTA and CDR2 FQGNSA. V was clipped by 3 bases and J by 4 bases, with 12 bases between them. The CDR3, as DNA: TGTGCCAGCAGCTTTAATGGGGCCCCAGAGACCCAGTACTTC. Protein: CASSFNGAPETQYF.

The sample holds a few counts of this clonotype. The genes are TRBV5-8 and TRBJ2-7; perhaps TRBD1 as D (6 bases). This CDR3 spans 15 amino acids. Germline CDR1 and CDR2: SGHTS and YDEGEE. V was cut by 4 bases and J by 0 bases, with 14 bases left in between. The CDR3 nucleotides read TGTGCCAGCAGCACCACAGGGTTTCTCTCCTACGAGCAGTACTTC. Amino acid sequence: CASSTTGFLSYEQYF.

There are a few counts of this clonotype. The rearrangement links TRBV6-1 to TRBJ2-1; TRBD1 matches 7 bases. Trimming at V came to 7 bases and at J to 5 bases, leaving 8 bases not matched to a gene. The CDR3 has 14 residues. Germline assignment: CDR1 MNHNS and CDR2 SASEGT. CDR3 region: CASTRPGQNNEQFF. CDR3 DNA sequence: TGTGCCAGCACTAGACCGGGACAGAACAATGAGCAGTTCTTC.

In this sample, this clonotype turned up a few times. The chain is built from TRBV6-2 or TRBV6-3 and TRBJ2-3, with 16 bases fitting TRBD2. CDR3 length: 17 residues. Germline V CDR1 and CDR2: MNHEY, SVGEGT. With 5 bases clipped from V and 8 bases from J, the junction kept 10 bases outside the gene matches. The CDR3 loop reads CASSPPGLAGGPATQYF. CDR3 sequence (DNA): TGTGCCAGCAGTCCCCCGGGACTAGCGGGAGGGCCAGCTACGCAGTATTTT.

V gene TRBV7-9 combines with J gene TRBJ1-1, with a possible D match to TRBD1 (5 bases). Germline lookup yields CDR1 SEHNR and CDR2 FQNEAQ (reference sequence). V lost 6 bases and J lost 6, with 14 bases in between. The CDR3 runs to 13 residues. The chain's CDR3 is CASRPQGISEAFF. DNA for the CDR3: TGTGCCAGCAGACCTCAGGGAATCTCTGAAGCTTTCTTT.

This clonotype was seen a few times. The V and J genes are TRBV5-5 and TRBJ2-1; 9 bases are shared with TRBD1. Per the germline V gene, CDR1 is SGHKS and CDR2 is YYEKEE (reference sequence). The CDR3 spans 16 residues. The junction had 9 bases not matched to a gene; V was cut back by 2 bases and J by 6 bases. The CDR3 is CASSFLRSTGGNEQFF. The DNA for the CDR3 is TGTGCCAGCAGCTTTTTACGTTCGACAGGGGGCAATGAGCAGTTCTTC. The full variable domain, in which reference TRBV5-5 and TRBJ2-1 provide the parts outside the CDR3, is DAGVTQSPTHLIKTRGQQVTLRCSPISGHKSVSWYQQVLGQGPQFIFQYYEKEERGRGNFPDRFSARQFPNYSSELNVNALLLGDSALYLCASSFLRSTGGNEQFFGPGTRLTVL.

This clonotype was found a few times. The chain uses TRBV28 and TRBJ2-7; a possible D gene is TRBD1 (6 bases). Germline V lookup: CDR1 MDHEN, CDR2 SYDVKM. The CDR3 contains 17 residues. Trimming stripped 3 bases from V and 0 bases from J, with 18 bases between. CDR3 sequence (DNA): TGTGCCAGCAGTTTTTCAGGGTTGGGGGCTTACTCCTACGAGCAGTACTTC. Its protein is CASSFSGLGAYSYEQYF. Complete variable domain (other parts from reference TRBV28 and TRBJ2-7): DVKVTQSSRYLVKRTGEKVFLECVQDMDHENMFWYRQDPGLGLRLIYFSYDVKMKEKGDIPEGYSVSREKKERFSLILESASTNQTSMYLCASSFSGLGAYSYEQYFGPGTRLTVT.

Many counts were recorded for this clonotype. The genes are TRBV5-1 and TRBJ2-1; 10 bases are shared with TRBD2. Germline CDR1 SGHRS, CDR2 YFSETQ. The CDR3 contains 15 residues. Trimming at V came to 7 bases and at J to 8 bases, leaving 12 bases not matched to a gene. CDR3 protein: CASVGGAGGSHEQFF. CDR3 in DNA: TGCGCCAGCGTGGGAGGAGCGGGAGGGAGCCATGAGCAGTTCTTC.

This clonotype was seen repeatedly, ten times or more. The V gene is TRBV7-9, the J gene TRBJ2-3; no firm D call. The CDR3 spans 13 residues. Germline V gene sequence: CDR1 SEHNR, CDR2 FQNEAQ (reference sequence). V gave up 5 bases and J gave up 5 bases, with 11 bases separating them. CDR3 protein: CASSPPGLDTQYF. The CDR3 nucleotides are TGTGCCAGCAGCCCCCCTGGGCTAGATACGCAGTATTTT.

The chain joins TRBV24-1 to TRBJ2-7, with D possibly matching TRBD1 (5 bases). CDR3 length: 12 residues. Germline V lookup: CDR1 KGHDR, CDR2 SFDVKD. Trimming cost V 12 bases and J 6 bases, with 17 bases left between them. CDR3 sequence (DNA): TGTGCCTCCTCTGGCTCAGGGATCGAGCAGTACTTC. The encoded protein is CASSGSGIEQYF.

This clonotype was recorded a few times. The rearrangement joins TRBV7-8 to TRBJ1-2; TRBD1 is a possible D gene (5 bases). This CDR3 comprises 13 residues. Germline CDR1 is SGHVS and CDR2 is FQNEAQ. With 3 bases removed from V and 2 bases from J, the gap between germline ends came to 7 bases. CDR3 sequence reads: CASSFRVNYGYTF. The CDR3 nucleotides are TGTGCCAGCAGCTTCAGGGTGAACTATGGCTACACCTTC.